Listed below are T cell receptor beta chains from one sample, sequenced in a study of neoadjuvant anti-PD-1 for oral cavity cancer. Generated by immunoSEQ multiplex PCR, the TCRdb table keeps only in-frame clones and is missing some. This table holds tens of thousands of clones, more than 75% found once. Specimen: PBMCs, collected after nivolumab (anti-PD-1) treatment. The receptors shown here come from a person aged 40 to 85 with oral cavity squamous cell carcinoma. The CDR3 runs from the conserved cysteine through the conserved F or W. Fields, in order: V gene, clone size, D gene, J gene, CDR3 protein, CDR3 DNA. A D gene is named only where the DNA matches it firmly. The listing skips clone size in some rows; elsewhere it reads once, few, many or a size class.

TRBV27	.	.	TRBJ2-1	CASARGRSSYNEQFF	TGTGCCAGCGCCCGGGGGCGGTCCTCCTACAATGAGCAGTTCTTC
TRBV7-9	few	.	TRBJ2-1	CASSALNGMGEQFF	TGTGCCAGCAGCGCCTTGAACGGGATGGGTGAGCAGTTCTTC
TRBV11-2	.	.	TRBJ1-1	CASRQAVGDTEAFF	TGTGCCAGCAGACAGGCGGTGGGGGACACTGAAGCTTTCTTT
TRBV7-2	.	TRBD2	TRBJ2-2	CASSSGTSGRGNTGELFF	TGTGCCAGCAGTTCCGGGACTAGCGGGAGAGGGAACACCGGGGAGCTGTTTTTT
TRBV28	.	TRBD1	TRBJ1-5	CASTKTGPAQPQHF	TGTGCCAGCACCAAGACAGGGCCCGCTCAGCCCCAGCATTTT
TRBV6-6	.	.	TRBJ1-1	CASSYSFDSPPEAFF	TGTGCCAGCAGTTACTCTTTCGACAGCCCCCCTGAAGCTTTCTTT
TRBV11-2	once	.	TRBJ1-6	CASSLLADSPLHF	TGTGCCAGCAGCCTATTGGCGGATTCACCCCTCCACTTT
TRBV5-1	.	.	TRBJ1-1	CASSLGSTVEATEAFF	TGCGCCAGCAGCTTGGGGTCGACGGTAGAAGCCACTGAAGCTTTCTTT
TRBV9	once	.	TRBJ2-2	CASSVKSLTPPNTGELFF	TGTGCCAGCAGCGTGAAGTCGTTAACCCCCCCGAACACCGGGGAGCTGTTTTTT
TRBV12-5	.	.	TRBJ2-7	CARSDHEQYF	TGTGCTAGGTCGGACCACGAGCAGTACTTC
TRBV10-3	.	TRBD2	TRBJ2-5	CAISESGGQETQYF	TGTGCCATCAGTGAGTCCGGGGGGCAAGAGACCCAGTACTTC
TRBV9	.	.	TRBJ2-5	CASSPGLLGVSQETQYF	TGTGCCAGCAGCCCAGGTTTGCTGGGAGTCAGCCAAGAGACCCAGTACTTC
TRBV9	.	.	TRBJ1-2	CASSVAGTGIYGYTF	TGTGCCAGCAGCGTCGCCGGGACGGGCATCTATGGCTACACCTTC
TRBV29-1	few	.	TRBJ2-7	CSGGTEPYEQYF	TGCAGCGGCGGGACGGAGCCCTACGAGCAGTACTTC
TRBV29-1	.	.	TRBJ1-5	CSVVAQPQHF	TGCAGCGTAGTGGCGCAGCCCCAGCATTTT
TRBV7-9	.	.	TRBJ1-1	CASSPIQLNTEAFF	TGTGCCAGCAGCCCGATACAGTTGAACACTGAAGCTTTCTTT
TRBV10-3	.	.	TRBJ2-3	CAISEDSVTDTQYF	TGTGCCATCAGTGAGGATAGCGTCACAGATACGCAGTATTTT
TRBV7-3	.	.	TRBJ2-1	CASSFGGGYNEQFF	TGTGCCAGCAGCTTCGGGGGAGGTTACAATGAGCAGTTCTTC
TRBV10-3	.	TRBD1	TRBJ2-1	CAISESGTGAGSGQFF	TGTGCCATCAGTGAGTCGGGGACAGGGGCAGGGTCGGGGCAGTTCTTC
TRBV5-4	once	.	TRBJ1-2	CASSLDGSNYGYTF	TGTGCCAGCAGCTTGGACGGCTCTAACTATGGCTACACCTTC
TRBV5-1	.	.	TRBJ2-5	CASSLAGGQKETQYF	TGCGCCAGCAGCTTGGCGGGTGGACAAAAAGAGACCCAGTACTTC
TRBV5-1	.	.	TRBJ2-5	CASSFTQWDQYF	TGCGCCAGCAGCTTTACCCAGTGGGACCAGTACTTC
TRBV10-1	.	TRBD1	TRBJ2-5	CASSDSRTGAEETQYF	TGCGCCAGCAGTGATTCCCGGACAGGAGCCGAAGAGACCCAGTACTTC
TRBV2	.	.	TRBJ2-5	CASILDLIETQYF	TGTGCCAGCATCCTGGACCTAATCGAGACCCAGTACTTC
TRBV27	.	TRBD1	TRBJ2-7	CASSPTGYSYEQYF	TGTGCCAGCAGTCCGACAGGGTATTCCTACGAGCAGTACTTC
TRBV19	once	TRBD1	TRBJ2-5	CASSPWTGEETQYF	TGTGCCAGTAGTCCGTGGACAGGGGAAGAGACCCAGTACTTC
TRBV9	.	TRBD1	TRBJ1-2	CASSQDREGYTF	TGTGCCAGCAGCCAAGACAGGGAGGGCTACACCTTC
TRBV28	.	.	TRBJ2-7	CASSLTGSSYEQYF	TGTGCCAGCAGTTTAACAGGTTCCTCCTACGAGCAGTACTTC
TRBV6-5	.	.	TRBJ2-6	CASSRSFSGANVLTF	TGTGCCAGCAGTAGATCGTTCTCTGGGGCCAACGTCCTGACTTTC
TRBV19	.	.	TRBJ2-1	CASSALILRWLGTYNEQFF	TGTGCCAGTAGTGCCCTCATCCTTAGGTGGCTCGGAACCTACAATGAGCAGTTCTTC
TRBV6-1	.	.	TRBJ2-7	CASSKSAYEQYF	TGTGCCAGCAGTAAATCAGCCTACGAGCAGTACTTC
TRBV27	.	.	TRBJ2-7	CASSPQGSFSYEQYF	TGTGCCAGCAGTCCTCAGGGGAGCTTCTCCTACGAGCAGTACTTC
TRBV5-1	.	.	TRBJ2-5	CASRWNEAETQYF	TGCGCCAGCAGGTGGAACGAGGCAGAGACCCAGTACTTC